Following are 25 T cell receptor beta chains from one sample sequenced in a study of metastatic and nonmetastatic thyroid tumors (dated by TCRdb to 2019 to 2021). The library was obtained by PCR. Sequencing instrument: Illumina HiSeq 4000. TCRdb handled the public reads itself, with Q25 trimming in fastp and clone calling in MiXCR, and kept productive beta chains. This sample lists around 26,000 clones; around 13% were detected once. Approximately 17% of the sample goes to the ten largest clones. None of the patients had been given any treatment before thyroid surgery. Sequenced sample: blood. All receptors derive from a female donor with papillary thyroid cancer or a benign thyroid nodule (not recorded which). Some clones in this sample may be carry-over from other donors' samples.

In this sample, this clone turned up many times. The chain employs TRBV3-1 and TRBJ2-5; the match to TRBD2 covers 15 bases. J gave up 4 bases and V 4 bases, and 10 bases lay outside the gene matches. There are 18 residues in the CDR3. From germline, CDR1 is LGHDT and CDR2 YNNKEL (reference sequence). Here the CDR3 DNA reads TGTGCCAGCAGCCCAACCAGGACTAGCGGGAGGGCCGGAGAGACCCAGTACTTC. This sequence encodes CASSPTRTSGRAGETQYF.

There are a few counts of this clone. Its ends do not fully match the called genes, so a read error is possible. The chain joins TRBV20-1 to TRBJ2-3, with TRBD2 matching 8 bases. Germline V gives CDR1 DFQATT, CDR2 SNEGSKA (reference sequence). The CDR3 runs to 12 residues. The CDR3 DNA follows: TGCAGTGCTAAGACTAGCGCCGATACGCAGTACTTT. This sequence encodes CSAKTSADTQYF.

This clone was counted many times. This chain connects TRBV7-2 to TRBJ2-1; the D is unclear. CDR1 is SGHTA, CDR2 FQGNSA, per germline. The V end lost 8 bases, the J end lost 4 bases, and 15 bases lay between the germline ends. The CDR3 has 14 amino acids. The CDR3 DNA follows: TGTGCCAGCGCCCTATCGGGCCAGTACAATGAGCAGTTCTTC. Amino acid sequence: CASALSGQYNEQFF.

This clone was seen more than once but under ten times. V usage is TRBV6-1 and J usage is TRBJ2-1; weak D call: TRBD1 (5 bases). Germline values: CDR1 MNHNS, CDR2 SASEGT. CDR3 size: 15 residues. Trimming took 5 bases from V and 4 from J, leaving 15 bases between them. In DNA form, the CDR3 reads TGTGCCAGCAGTTTATTTGAAGGGGCATACAATGAGCAGTTCTTC. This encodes CASSLFEGAYNEQFF.

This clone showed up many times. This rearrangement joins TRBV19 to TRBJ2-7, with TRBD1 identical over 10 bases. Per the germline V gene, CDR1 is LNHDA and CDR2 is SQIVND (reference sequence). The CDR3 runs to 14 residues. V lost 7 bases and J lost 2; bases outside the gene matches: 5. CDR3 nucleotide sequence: TGTGCCAGTACCTCCGGGACAGGGGCCTACGAGCAGTACTTC. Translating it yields CASTSGTGAYEQYF. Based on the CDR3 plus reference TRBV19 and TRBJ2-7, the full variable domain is DGGITQSPKYLFRKEGQNVTLSCEQNLNHDAMYWYRQDPGQGLRLIYYSQIVNDFQKGDIAEGYSVSREKKESFPLTVTSAQKNPTAFYLCASTSGTGAYEQYFGPGTRLTVT.

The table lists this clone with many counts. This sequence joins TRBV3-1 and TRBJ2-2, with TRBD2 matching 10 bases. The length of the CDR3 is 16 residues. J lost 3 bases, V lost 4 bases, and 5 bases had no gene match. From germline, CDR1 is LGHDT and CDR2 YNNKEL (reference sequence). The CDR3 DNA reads TGTGCCAGCAGCCTGGGACTAGCGTATTACACCGGGGAGCTGTTTTTT. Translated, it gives CASSLGLAYYTGELFF. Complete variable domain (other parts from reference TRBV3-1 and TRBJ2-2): DTAVSQTPKYLVTQMGNDKSIKCEQNLGHDTMYWYKQDSKKFLKIMFSYNNKELIINETVPNRFSPKSPDKAHLNLHINSLELGDSAVYFCASSLGLAYYTGELFFGEGSRLTVL.

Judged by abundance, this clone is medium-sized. This chain's CDR3 is CASSLEGARVYEQYF. The CDR3 DNA reads as TGTGCCAGCAGTTTGGAGGGGGCGCGGGTGTACGAGCAGTACTTC. The genes are TRBV28 and TRBJ2-7, with TRBD1 as a possible D gene (7 bases). Trimming left V 3 bases short and J 4 bases short, with 16 bases between. This CDR3 is built from 15 residues. Germline values: CDR1 MDHEN, CDR2 SYDVKM. The full variable domain, rest sourced from reference TRBV28 and TRBJ2-7, is DVKVTQSSRYLVKRTGEKVFLECVQDMDHENMFWYRQDPGLGLRLIYFSYDVKMKEKGDIPEGYSVSREKKERFSLILESASTNQTSMYLCASSLEGARVYEQYFGPGTRLTVT.

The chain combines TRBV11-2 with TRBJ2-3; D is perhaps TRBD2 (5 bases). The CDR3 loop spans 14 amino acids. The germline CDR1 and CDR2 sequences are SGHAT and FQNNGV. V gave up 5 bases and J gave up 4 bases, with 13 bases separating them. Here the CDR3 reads CASSTRAAADTQYF. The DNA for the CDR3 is TGTGCCAGCAGCACTAGAGCGGCGGCAGATACGCAGTATTTT. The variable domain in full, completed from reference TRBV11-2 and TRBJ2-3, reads EAGVAQSPRYKIIEKRQSVAFWCNPISGHATLYWYQQILGQGPKLLIQFQNNGVVDDSQLPKDRFSAERLKGVDSTLKIQPAKLEDSAVYLCASSTRAAADTQYFGPGTRLTVL.

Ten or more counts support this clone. The CDR3 loop reads CASSDGTDPYGYTF. CDR3 bases: TGTGCCAGCAGCGATGGAACGGACCCCTATGGCTACACCTTC. The chain is built from TRBV9 and TRBJ1-2; no firm D call. The CDR3 loop spans 14 amino acids. With 3 bases removed from V and 4 bases from J, the gap between germline ends came to 13 bases. The germline V gene has CDR1 SGDLS and CDR2 YYNGEE.

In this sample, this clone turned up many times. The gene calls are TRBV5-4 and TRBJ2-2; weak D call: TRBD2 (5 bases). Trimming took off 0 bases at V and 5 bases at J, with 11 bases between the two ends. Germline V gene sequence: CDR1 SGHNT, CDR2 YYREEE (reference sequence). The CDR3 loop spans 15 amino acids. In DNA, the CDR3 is TGTGCCAGCAGCTTGGGAACGGGAAGGACCGGGGAGCTGTTTTTT. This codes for CASSLGTGRTGELFF.

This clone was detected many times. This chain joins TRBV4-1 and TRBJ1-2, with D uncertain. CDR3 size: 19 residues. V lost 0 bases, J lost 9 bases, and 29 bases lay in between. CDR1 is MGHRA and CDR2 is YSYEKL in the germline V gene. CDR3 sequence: CASSQDLRRQVPRIYSYTF. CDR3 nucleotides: TGCGCCAGCAGCCAAGATCTGAGGAGGCAGGTACCACGAATTTATAGCTACACCTTC.

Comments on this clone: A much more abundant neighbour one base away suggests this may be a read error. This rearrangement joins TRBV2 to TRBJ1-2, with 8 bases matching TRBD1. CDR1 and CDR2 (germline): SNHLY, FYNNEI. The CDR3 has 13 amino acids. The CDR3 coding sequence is TGTGCCAGCCGGGACAGGAGAAACTATTGCTACACCTTC. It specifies CASRDRRNYCYTF.

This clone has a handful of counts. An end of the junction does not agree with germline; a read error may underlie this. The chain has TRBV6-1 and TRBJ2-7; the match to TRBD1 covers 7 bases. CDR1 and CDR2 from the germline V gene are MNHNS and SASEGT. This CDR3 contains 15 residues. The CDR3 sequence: CSSSDGQVSSYEQYF. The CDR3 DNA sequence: TGTTCCAGCAGTGATGGACAGGTTAGCTCCTACGAGCAGTACTTC.

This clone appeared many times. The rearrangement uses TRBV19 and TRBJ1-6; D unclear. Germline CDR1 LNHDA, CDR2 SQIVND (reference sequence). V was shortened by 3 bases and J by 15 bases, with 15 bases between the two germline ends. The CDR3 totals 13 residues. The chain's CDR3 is CASSMRPGFVLHF. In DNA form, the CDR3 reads TGTGCCAGTAGTATGAGGCCCGGGTTCGTCCTCCACTTT.

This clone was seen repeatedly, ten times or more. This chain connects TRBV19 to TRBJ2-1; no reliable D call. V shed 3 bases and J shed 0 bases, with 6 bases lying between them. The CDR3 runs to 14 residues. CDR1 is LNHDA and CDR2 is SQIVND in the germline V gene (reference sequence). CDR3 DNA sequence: TGTGCCAGTAGTATGGTGAGCTCCTACAATGAGCAGTTCTTC. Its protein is CASSMVSSYNEQFF.

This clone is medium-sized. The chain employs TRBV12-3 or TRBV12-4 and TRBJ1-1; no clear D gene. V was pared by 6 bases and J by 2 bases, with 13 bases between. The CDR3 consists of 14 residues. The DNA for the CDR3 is TGTGCCAGCAGCCCGGAGAGCCTAAACACTGAAGCTTTCTTT. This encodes CASSPESLNTEAFF.

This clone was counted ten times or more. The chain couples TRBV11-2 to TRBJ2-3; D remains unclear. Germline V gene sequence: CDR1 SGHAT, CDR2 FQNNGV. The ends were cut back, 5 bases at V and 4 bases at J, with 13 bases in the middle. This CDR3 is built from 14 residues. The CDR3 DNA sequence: TGTGCCAGCAGCCAAGGACCCCCCGCAGATACGCAGTATTTT. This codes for CASSQGPPADTQYF. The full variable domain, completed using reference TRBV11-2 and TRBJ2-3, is EAGVAQSPRYKIIEKRQSVAFWCNPISGHATLYWYQQILGQGPKLLIQFQNNGVVDDSQLPKDRFSAERLKGVDSTLKIQPAKLEDSAVYLCASSQGPPADTQYFGPGTRLTVL.

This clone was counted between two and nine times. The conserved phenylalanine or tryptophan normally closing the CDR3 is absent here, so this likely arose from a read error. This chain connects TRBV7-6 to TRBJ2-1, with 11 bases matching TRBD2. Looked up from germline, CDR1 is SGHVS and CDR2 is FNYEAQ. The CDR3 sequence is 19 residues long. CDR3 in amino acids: CASSTSVGLAEPTYNEQFL. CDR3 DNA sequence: TGTGCCAGCAGCACCTCAGTGGGACTAGCGGAGCCTACCTATAATGAGCAGTTCCTC.

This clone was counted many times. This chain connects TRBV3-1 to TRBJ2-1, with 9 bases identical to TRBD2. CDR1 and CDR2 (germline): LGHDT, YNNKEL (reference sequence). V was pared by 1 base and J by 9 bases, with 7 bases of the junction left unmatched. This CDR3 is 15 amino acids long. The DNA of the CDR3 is TGTGCCAGCAGCCAAGGCCGTCTAGCGGGAACTGAGCAGTTCTTC. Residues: CASSQGRLAGTEQFF.

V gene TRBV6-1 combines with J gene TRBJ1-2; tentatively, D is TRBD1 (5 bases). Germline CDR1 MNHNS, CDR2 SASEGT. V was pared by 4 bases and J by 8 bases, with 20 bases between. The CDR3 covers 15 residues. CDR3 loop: CASSGPQEGWEGYTF. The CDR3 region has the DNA TGTGCCAGCAGTGGTCCACAGGAAGGGTGGGAGGGCTACACCTTC.

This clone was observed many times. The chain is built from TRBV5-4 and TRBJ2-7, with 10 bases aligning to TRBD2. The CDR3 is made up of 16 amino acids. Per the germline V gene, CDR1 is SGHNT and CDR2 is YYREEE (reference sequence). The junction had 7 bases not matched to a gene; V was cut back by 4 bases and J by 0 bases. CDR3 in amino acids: CASSGTSGASSYEQYF. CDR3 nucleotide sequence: TGTGCCAGCAGCGGAACTAGCGGGGCGAGCTCCTACGAGCAGTACTTC.

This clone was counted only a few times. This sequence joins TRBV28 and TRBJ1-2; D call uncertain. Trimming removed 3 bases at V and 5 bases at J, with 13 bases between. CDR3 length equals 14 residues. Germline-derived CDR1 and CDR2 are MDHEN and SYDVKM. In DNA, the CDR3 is TGTGCCAGCAGTTTTGGAGCCGGATCGTATGGCTACACCTTC. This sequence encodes CASSFGAGSYGYTF.

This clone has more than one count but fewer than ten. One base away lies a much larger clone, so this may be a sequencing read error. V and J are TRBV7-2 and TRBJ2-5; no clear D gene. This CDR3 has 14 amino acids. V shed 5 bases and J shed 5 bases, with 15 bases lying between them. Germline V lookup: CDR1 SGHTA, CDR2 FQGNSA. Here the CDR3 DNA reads TGTGCCAGCAGCCTGACAACCGCGGTGGAGACCCAGTACTTC. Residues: CASSLTTAVETQYF.

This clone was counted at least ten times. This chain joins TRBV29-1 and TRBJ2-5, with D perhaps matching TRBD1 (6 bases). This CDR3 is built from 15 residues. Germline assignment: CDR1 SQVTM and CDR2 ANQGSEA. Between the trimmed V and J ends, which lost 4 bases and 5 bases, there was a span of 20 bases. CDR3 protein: CSVAQRTGRWETQYF. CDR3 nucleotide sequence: TGCAGCGTTGCACAGCGTACAGGGCGTTGGGAGACCCAGTACTTC.

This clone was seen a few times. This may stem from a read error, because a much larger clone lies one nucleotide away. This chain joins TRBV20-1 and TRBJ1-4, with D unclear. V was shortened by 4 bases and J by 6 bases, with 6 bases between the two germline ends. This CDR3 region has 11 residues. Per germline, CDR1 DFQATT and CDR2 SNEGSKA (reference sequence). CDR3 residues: CSANTYEKLFF. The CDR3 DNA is TGCAGTGCTAACACGTATGAAAAACTGTTTTTT.